This is a list of T cell receptor beta chains from one sample in a study of human T cells and chemical hapten exposure. TCRdb recomputed calls from the RACE reads with MiXCR, one row per CDR3 protein. The sample lists a few hundred thousand distinct CDR3 sequences, approximately 5% occurring once. The sequencing used whole blood, collected in connection with sensitization to the hapten diphenylcyclopropenone (DPC). Receptors were obtained from a woman under 30 with alopecia areata. Some clones in this sample may be carry-over from other donors' samples. CDR3s include the opening cysteine and the closing phenylalanine or tryptophan. The D gene is left open where the match is weak. Where a row states a size, it is once, few, many or the class of an expanded clone; other rows omit it.

TRBJ1-1,few,NA,TRBV18,CASSPGPAAEAFF,TGTGCCAGCTCTCCGGGGCCGGCGGCTGAAGCTTTCTTT
TRBJ1-2,few,NA,TRBV4-2,CASSHDSIYGYTF,TGTGCCAGCAGCCATGACAGCATCTATGGCTACACCTTC
TRBJ1-1,NA,NA,TRBV7-2,CASSFAEAGEAFF,TGTGCCAGCAGCTTTGCCGAGGCAGGAGAAGCTTTCTTT
TRBJ2-7,many,TRBD1,TRBV29-1,CSVARGRGRDEQYF,TGCAGCGTTGCAAGGGGCAGGGGGCGAGACGAGCAGTACTTC
TRBJ1-6,many,TRBD1,TRBV2,CASSVNRGDNSPLHF,TGTGCCAGCAGTGTAAACAGGGGGGATAATTCACCCCTCCACTTT
TRBJ2-5,once,TRBD2,TRBV2,CASNRLAGEKTQYF,TGTGCCAGCAATCGACTAGCGGGCGAAAAGACCCAGTACTTC
TRBJ2-4,NA,TRBD1,TRBV6-2/TRBV6-3,CASSPTGADIQYF,TGTGCCAGCAGCCCGACAGGGGCCGACATTCAGTACTTC
TRBJ1-1,few,NA,TRBV7-9,CASSLVGILNTEAFF,TGTGCCAGCAGCTTAGTAGGGATTTTGAACACTGAAGCTTTCTTT
TRBJ1-1,NA,NA,TRBV4-2,CASSPRTERNTEAFF,TGTGCCAGCAGCCCACGGACAGAACGGAACACTGAAGCTTTCTTT
TRBJ1-6,many,NA,TRBV20-1,CSAQIGVLVGDSPLHF,TGCAGTGCACAAATCGGGGTACTAGTGGGGGATTCACCCCTCCACTTT
TRBJ1-2,many,TRBD1,TRBV6-5,CASRMGQGNYGYTF,TGTGCCAGCAGAATGGGACAGGGGAACTATGGCTACACCTTC
TRBJ2-1,few,TRBD2,TRBV12-3/TRBV12-4,CASSSSSGGTYNEQFF,TGTGCCAGCAGTTCGTCTAGCGGGGGGACCTACAATGAGCAGTTCTTC
TRBJ2-4,few,NA,TRBV20-1,CSARGDPKAPNIQYF,TGCAGTGCTAGAGGAGACCCCAAGGCCCCAAACATTCAGTACTTC
TRBJ2-2,few,NA,TRBV19,CAGWYLGGNTGELFF,TGTGCCGGATGGTATCTGGGGGGGAACACCGGGGAGCTGTTTTTT
TRBJ1-6,NA,NA,TRBV6-5,CASSSGQSSYNSPLHF,TGTGCCAGCAGTTCCGGGCAAAGCTCCTATAATTCACCCCTCCACTTT
TRBJ1-3,NA,NA,TRBV6-2/TRBV6-3,CASSRTGSSGNTIYF,TGTGCCAGCAGCCGGACCGGCTCCTCTGGAAACACCATATATTTT
TRBJ1-5,few,TRBD1,TRBV6-2/TRBV6-3,CASSKTGTGRFFSNQPQHF,TGTGCCAGCAGTAAAACCGGGACAGGGAGGTTTTTTAGCAATCAGCCCCAGCATTTT
TRBJ2-3,NA,NA,TRBV5-1,CASRGQLSTDTQYF,TGCGCCAGCAGAGGACAGCTTAGCACAGATACGCAGTATTTT
TRBJ2-5,few,TRBD1,TRBV6-5,CASSQHRGQETQYF,TGTGCCAGCAGTCAACACAGGGGGCAGGAGACCCAGTACTTC
TRBJ1-2,many,NA,TRBV4-3,CASSQEGRWGGTYGYTF,TGCGCCAGCAGCCAAGAAGGCCGTTGGGGGGGAACCTATGGCTACACCTTC
TRBJ2-2,NA,TRBD2,TRBV24-1,CATSGPGTSGGAGGELFF,TGTGCCACCAGTGGCCCCGGGACTAGCGGGGGGGCCGGCGGGGAGCTGTTTTTT
TRBJ1-6,NA,NA,TRBV7-2,CASSSRRIHNSPLHF,TGTGCCAGCAGCTCCAGGAGGATCCATAATTCACCCCTCCACTTT
TRBJ2-4,few,TRBD2,TRBV7-2,CASSPLSGGVAKNIQYF,TGTGCCAGCAGCCCTCTGAGCGGGGGGGTAGCCAAAAACATTCAGTACTTC
TRBJ1-4,many,NA,TRBV2,CASSLSHRSNEKLFF,TGTGCCAGCAGTTTAAGCCACCGCTCTAATGAAAAACTGTTTTTT
TRBJ1-5,many,TRBD1,TRBV3-1,CASSHRGGDQPQHF,TGTGCCAGCAGCCACAGGGGGGGGGATCAGCCCCAGCATTTT
TRBJ1-5,few,NA,TRBV7-2,CASSPWALSNQPQHF,TGTGCCAGCAGCCCCTGGGCCCTTAGCAATCAGCCCCAGCATTTT
TRBJ2-1,few,NA,TRBV29-1,CSASGGGHEQFF,TGCAGCGCTTCTGGAGGGGGGCATGAGCAGTTCTTC
TRBJ1-4,many,NA,TRBV14,CASSPQTAFNEKLFF,TGTGCCAGCAGCCCTCAAACGGCGTTTAATGAAAAACTGTTTTTT
TRBJ2-3,few,NA,TRBV4-3,CASSQDLYRETDTQYF,TGCGCCAGCAGCCAAGATCTCTACCGGGAGACAGATACGCAGTATTTT
TRBJ1-1,many,NA,TRBV5-1,CASSSNSNTEAFF,TGCGCCAGCAGCTCGAACAGTAACACTGAAGCTTTCTTT
TRBJ1-1,few,NA,TRBV6-5,CASSYGQGSEAFF,TGTGCCAGCAGTTACGGTCAGGGGTCTGAAGCTTTCTTT
TRBJ2-1,few,NA,TRBV12-3/TRBV12-4,CASSLVKGTGNEQFF,TGTGCCAGCAGTTTAGTGAAGGGAACGGGGAATGAGCAGTTCTTC
TRBJ1-1,NA,NA,TRBV12-3/TRBV12-4,CASSAHGFNTEAFF,TGTGCCAGCAGTGCCCATGGGTTCAACACTGAAGCTTTCTTT
TRBJ1-4,few,NA,TRBV2,CASRRGGNNEKLFF,TGTGCCAGCAGACGAGGGGGTAATAATGAAAAACTGTTTTTT
TRBJ1-2,few,NA,TRBV10-3,CAISEGVEDSGYTF,TGTGCCATCAGTGAGGGGGTTGAGGACAGTGGCTACACCTTC
TRBJ1-5,many,NA,TRBV12-5,CASGSGVMGNQPQHF,TGTGCTAGTGGTTCCGGAGTGATGGGCAATCAGCCCCAGCATTTT
TRBJ1-1,many,NA,TRBV7-2,CASSPSGQYTEAFF,TGTGCCAGCAGCCCGAGTGGACAGTACACTGAAGCTTTCTTT
TRBJ1-5,few,NA,TRBV6-5,CATPLRQRNQPQHF,TGTGCCACCCCCTTAAGACAGCGCAATCAGCCCCAGCATTTT
TRBJ1-1,many,NA,TRBV4-1,CASSQDLVLNTEAFF,TGCGCCAGCAGCCAAGATTTAGTCTTGAACACTGAAGCTTTCTTT
TRBJ1-1,many,TRBD1,TRBV4-1,CASSLTGTANTEAFF,TGCGCCAGCAGCCTGACCGGGACAGCCAACACTGAAGCTTTCTTT
TRBJ2-7,NA,TRBD2,TRBV6-1,CASSGLAGSSYEQYF,TGTGCCAGCAGTGGACTAGCGGGTAGCTCCTACGAGCAGTACTTC
TRBJ2-3,many,TRBD2,TRBV11-2,CASSPGTSGFPGDTQYF,TGTGCCAGCAGCCCCGGGACTAGCGGGTTCCCGGGAGATACGCAGTATTTT
TRBJ1-1,NA,TRBD1,TRBV7-2,CASSFVGTGGTEAFF,TGTGCCAGCAGCTTCGTTGGGACAGGGGGGACTGAAGCTTTCTTT
TRBJ1-2,NA,NA,TRBV20-1,CSAPYGSLNYGYTF,TGCAGTGCTCCCTACGGCAGCCTCAATTATGGCTACACCTTC
TRBJ1-2,few,TRBD1,TRBV7-9,CASRAGTGIDGGYTF,TGTGCCAGCAGGGCCGGGACAGGGATCGATGGAGGCTACACCTTC
TRBJ2-7,NA,TRBD1,TRBV2,CASTGTGRYEQYF,TGTGCCAGCACCGGGACAGGACGCTACGAGCAGTACTTC
TRBJ1-1,many,NA,TRBV7-2,CASSLEGSLNTEAFF,TGTGCCAGCAGCCTAGAAGGGTCGCTGAACACTGAAGCTTTCTTT
TRBJ1-1,many,NA,TRBV12-5,CASGPDGGEAFF,TGTGCTAGTGGCCCGGACGGTGGTGAAGCTTTCTTT
TRBJ2-1,few,NA,TRBV4-2,CASSLTGGAGNEQFF,TGTGCCAGCAGCCTAACGGGGGGCGCGGGGAATGAGCAGTTCTTC
TRBJ1-1,NA,NA,TRBV4-3,CASSQGIQTDEAFF,TGCGCCAGCAGCCAGGGCATCCAGACAGATGAAGCTTTCTTT
TRBJ2-7,NA,NA,TRBV6-5,CASRTLSTGLSYEQYF,TGTGCCAGCAGAACCCTATCGACAGGATTATCCTACGAGCAGTACTTC
TRBJ2-7,NA,NA,TRBV7-6,CASSPPGGSYEQYF,TGTGCCAGCAGCCCCCCCGGGGGCTCCTACGAGCAGTACTTC
TRBJ1-2,few,TRBD1,TRBV5-6,CASSLIYLTSGTDHAAYTF,TGTGCCAGCAGCTTGATTTATCTGACCTCCGGGACAGATCACGCTGCCTACACCTTC
TRBJ2-3,NA,NA,TRBV5-1,CASMLPKMTDTQYF,TGCGCCAGCATGCTCCCAAAAATGACAGATACGCAGTATTTT
TRBJ2-5,few,TRBD1,TRBV6-6,CASRRDRGQETQYF,TGTGCCAGCAGGAGAGACAGGGGGCAAGAGACCCAGTACTTC
TRBJ1-5,few,NA,TRBV6-1,CASSEFPSNQPQHF,TGTGCCAGCAGTGAATTCCCCAGCAATCAGCCCCAGCATTTT
TRBJ2-5,NA,NA,TRBV3-1,CASSQSDAAQYF,TGTGCCAGCAGTCAATCTGACGCGGCCCAGTACTTC
TRBJ1-1,few,NA,TRBV6-5,CATRSGGVQNTEAFF,TGTGCCACCCGCTCCGGTGGCGTACAGAACACTGAAGCTTTCTTT
TRBJ1-6,many,NA,TRBV7-9,CASSLGSANSPLHF,TGTGCCAGCAGCCTCGGCTCTGCTAATTCACCCCTCCACTTT
TRBJ1-1,NA,NA,TRBV6-1,CASITYRLEAFF,TGTGCCAGCATAACTTACAGGTTGGAAGCTTTCTTT